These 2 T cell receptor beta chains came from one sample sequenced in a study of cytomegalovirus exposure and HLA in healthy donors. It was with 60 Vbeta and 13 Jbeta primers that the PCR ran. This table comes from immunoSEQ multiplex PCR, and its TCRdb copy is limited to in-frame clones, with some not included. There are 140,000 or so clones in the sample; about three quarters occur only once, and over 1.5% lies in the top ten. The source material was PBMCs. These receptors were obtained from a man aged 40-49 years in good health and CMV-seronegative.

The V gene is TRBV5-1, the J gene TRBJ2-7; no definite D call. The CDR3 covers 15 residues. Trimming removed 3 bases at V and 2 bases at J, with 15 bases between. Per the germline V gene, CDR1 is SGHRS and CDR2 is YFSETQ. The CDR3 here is CASSSEVARTYEQYF. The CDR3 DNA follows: TGCGCCAGCAGCTCCGAGGTAGCCAGAACCTACGAGCAGTACTTC.

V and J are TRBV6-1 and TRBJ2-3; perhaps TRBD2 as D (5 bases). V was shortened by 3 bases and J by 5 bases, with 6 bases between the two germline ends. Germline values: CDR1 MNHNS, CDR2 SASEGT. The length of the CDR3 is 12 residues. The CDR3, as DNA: TGTGCCAGCAGTGAGAGGGAAGATACGCAGTATTTT. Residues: CASSEREDTQYF.